This entry lists 22 T cell receptor beta chains sequenced from one sample in a study of cytomegalovirus exposure and HLA in healthy donors. TCRdb's table, derived via immunoSEQ multiplex PCR, lists solely in-frame clones and lacks some. The sample has approximately 60,000 clones, about 93% seen once. The source material was PBMCs. The source of these receptors is a man younger than 30 in good health and CMV-seronegative.

The rearrangement joins TRBV5-8 to TRBJ1-5; D is uncertain. This CDR3 has 13 residues. Trimming cost V 6 bases and J 7 bases, with 14 bases left between them. The V gene's germline CDR1 is SGHTS and CDR2 YDEGEE. The CDR3 region is CASMWDEGQPQHF. The DNA of the CDR3 is TGTGCCAGCATGTGGGATGAGGGACAGCCCCAGCATTTT.

The chain combines TRBV7-9 with TRBJ2-1; 8 nucleotides agree with TRBD2. CDR1 is SEHNR, CDR2 FQNEAQ, per germline (reference sequence). V was pared by 5 bases and J by 3 bases, with 9 bases of the junction left unmatched. The CDR3 length is 16 residues. CDR3 protein: CASSPCSGSIYNEQFF. In DNA, the CDR3 is TGTGCCAGCAGCCCCTGCAGCGGGAGTATCTACAATGAGCAGTTCTTC.

This chain links TRBV2 with TRBJ2-1; D perhaps matches TRBD2 (6 bases). The V and J ends lost 3 bases and 3 bases respectively, with 12 bases between them. Germline lookup yields CDR1 SNHLY and CDR2 FYNNEI. This CDR3 is 15 amino acids long. CDR3 loop: CASSDTSSNYNEQFF. CDR3 in DNA: TGTGCCAGCAGTGACACTAGCTCCAACTACAATGAGCAGTTCTTC.

The chain recombines TRBV6-5 with TRBJ1-1; 10 bases are a match to TRBD1. Germline assignment: CDR1 MNHEY and CDR2 SVGAGI. The CDR3 contains 14 residues. After removal of 4 bases from V and 11 bases from J, the junction contained 10 bases not matched to a gene. The CDR3 sequence: CASSFSGTGVGAFF. CDR3 sequence (DNA): TGTGCCAGCAGTTTTTCCGGGACAGGGGTCGGGGCTTTCTTT.

The chain combines TRBV9 with TRBJ2-7, with TRBD2 identical over 7 bases. Germline loops: CDR1 SGDLS, CDR2 YYNGEE. The CDR3 has 15 amino acids. V lost 3 bases, J lost 0 bases, and 6 bases stayed unmatched. As DNA, the CDR3 is TGTGCCAGCAGCGCCGGTAGCGGGTACTCCTACGAGCAGTACTTC. Translation gives CASSAGSGYSYEQYF.

The gene calls are TRBV6-6 and TRBJ2-1; 9 bases agree with TRBD2. Germline lookup yields CDR1 MNHNY and CDR2 SVGAGI (reference sequence). J lost 8 bases, V lost 4 bases, and 9 bases had no gene match. The CDR3 sequence is 15 residues long. The CDR3 sequence is CASSSRTSARDEQFF. The CDR3 bases are TGTGCCAGCAGTTCGCGGACTAGCGCACGTGATGAGCAGTTCTTC.

J is TRBJ2-1 and V is TRBV5-1, with TRBD2 matching 13 bases. The CDR3 runs to 16 residues. Per the germline V gene, CDR1 is SGHRS and CDR2 is YFSETQ. Trimming cost V 4 bases and J 2 bases; bases outside gene matches: 3. The CDR3 DNA follows: TGCGCCAGCAGCACCGGACTAGCGGGAGCCTACAATGAGCAGTTCTTC. Translating gives CASSTGLAGAYNEQFF. Complete variable domain (other parts from reference TRBV5-1 and TRBJ2-1): KAGVTQTPRYLIKTRGQQVTLSCSPISGHRSVSWYQQTPGQGLQFLFEYFSETQRNKGNFPGRFSGRQFSNSRSEMNVSTLELGDSALYLCASSTGLAGAYNEQFFGPGTRLTVL.

The V and J genes are TRBV6-5 and TRBJ2-7, with D maybe TRBD2 (6 bases). The CDR3 loop spans 13 amino acids. Trimming removed 7 bases at V and 6 bases at J, with 16 bases between. Looked up from germline, CDR1 is MNHEY and CDR2 is SVGAGI. CDR3 region: CASTAGRGREQYF. The CDR3 bases are TGTGCCAGCACGGCGGGAAGGGGTCGCGAGCAGTACTTC.

The rearrangement joins TRBV10-1 to TRBJ1-5; TRBD1 is a possible D gene (5 bases). Per the germline V gene, CDR1 is WNHNN and CDR2 is SYGVQD (reference sequence). This CDR3 has 16 amino acids. V lost 3 bases to trimming and J lost 7 bases, with 19 bases between them. CDR3 amino acids: CASSEESSLKGQPQHF. The CDR3 nucleotides are TGCGCCAGCAGTGAAGAGTCGAGTCTTAAGGGGCAGCCCCAGCATTTT.

J is TRBJ1-2 and V is TRBV6-1, with D unresolved. CDR1 is MNHNS, CDR2 SASEGT, per germline. The CDR3 covers 14 residues. The V and J ends lost 0 bases and 4 bases respectively, with 9 bases between them. CDR3 in DNA: TGTGCCAGCAGTGAAGCGCCAGGCCCCTATGGCTACACCTTC. Its translation is CASSEAPGPYGYTF.

Comment on this clone: Possible read error: a much larger clone is one base away. V and J are TRBV25-1 and TRBJ2-2; no definite D call. Trimming removed 3 bases from V and 2 bases from J, with 4 bases in between. The CDR3 has 13 residues. The V gene's germline CDR1 is MGHDK and CDR2 SYGVNS. The CDR3 DNA is TGTGCCAGCAGTGAGACTAACACCGGGGAGCTGTTTTTT. Its protein product is CASSETNTGELFF.

The chain uses TRBV9 and TRBJ2-7; TRBD2 aligns across 8 bases. There are 14 residues in the CDR3. Germline V gene data show CDR1 as SGDLS and CDR2 as YYNGEE. Trimming cost V 4 bases and J 1 base; bases outside gene matches: 4. DNA for the CDR3: TGTGCCAGCAGCACGACTAGCGAATCCTACGAGCAGTACTTC. Amino acids: CASSTTSESYEQYF.

The chain couples TRBV28 to TRBJ1-5, with D maybe TRBD1 (5 bases). Germline-derived CDR1 and CDR2 are MDHEN and SYDVKM. V dropped 2 bases and J dropped 5 bases, with 13 bases sitting between them. The length of the CDR3 is 15 residues. CDR3 DNA sequence: TGTGCCAGCAGTTTAGGGGGGGTGGGTTATCAGCCCCAGCATTTT. Residues: CASSLGGVGYQPQHF.

CDR3 sequence: CASSLERSRGPDTQYF. The CDR3 region has the DNA TGTGCCAGCAGTTTAGAGAGGAGTAGGGGTCCAGATACGCAGTATTTT. The V gene is TRBV28, the J gene TRBJ2-3; perhaps TRBD1 as D (5 bases). The CDR3 spans 16 residues. The V and J ends lost 2 bases and 4 bases respectively, with 16 bases between them. CDR1 MDHEN and CDR2 SYDVKM come from the germline V gene.

In this sample, this clone turned up a few times. J is TRBJ2-5 and V is TRBV5-6, with no clear D. This CDR3 region has 13 residues. Trimming removed 2 bases at V and 1 base at J, with 6 bases between. Germline CDR1 reads SGHDT; CDR2 reads YYEEEE. The DNA of the CDR3 is TGTGCCAGCAGCTTCGTAGCCCAAGAGACCCAGTACTTC. Translating it yields CASSFVAQETQYF.

The chain carries TRBV28 and TRBJ2-2; D possibly corresponds to TRBD2 (5 bases). The V gene's germline CDR1 is MDHEN and CDR2 SYDVKM. The CDR3 runs to 15 residues. Trimming took 3 bases from V and 1 from J, leaving 9 bases between them. The CDR3 spells CASSFVSGNTGELFF. The CDR3 DNA reads TGTGCCAGCAGTTTTGTGAGCGGGAACACCGGGGAGCTGTTTTTT.

This rearrangement joins TRBV4-2 to TRBJ2-7; possible D gene TRBD2, 5 bases. Germline lookup yields CDR1 LGHNA and CDR2 YNFKEQ. V was shortened by 1 base and J by 6 bases, with 13 bases between the two germline ends. The CDR3 spans 14 residues. This chain's CDR3 is CASSQAPDSGEQYF. DNA for the CDR3: TGTGCCAGCAGCCAAGCCCCGGACTCGGGCGAGCAGTACTTC.

This chain connects TRBV18 to TRBJ2-7; TRBD2 matches at 11 bases. The CDR3 has 17 amino acids. V was pared by 2 bases and J by 3 bases, with 9 bases of the junction left unmatched. Germline V gives CDR1 KGHSH, CDR2 LQKENI. The CDR3 DNA follows: TGTGCCAGCTCACCAAAAGGGGCTAGCGGGAGGAACTACGAGCAGTACTTC. It specifies CASSPKGASGRNYEQYF.

The CDR3 region is CATRLGYNQPQHF. For the CDR3, the DNA is TGTGCCACCAGGCTTGGGTATAATCAGCCCCAGCATTTT. V usage is TRBV19 and J usage is TRBJ1-5; D not certain. V shed 10 bases and J shed 4 bases, with 14 bases lying between them. Per germline, CDR1 LNHDA and CDR2 SQIVND (reference sequence). This CDR3 spans 13 amino acids.

This sequence joins TRBV2 and TRBJ1-3, with 9 positions matching TRBD1. V was clipped by 6 bases and J by 4 bases; unmatched bases: 10. The CDR3 sequence is 16 residues long. The V gene's germline CDR1 is SNHLY and CDR2 FYNNEI. The CDR3 DNA sequence: TGTGCCAGCAGGAAACCGGGACAGGGCCGCGGAAACACCATATATTTT. This encodes CASRKPGQGRGNTIYF.

This clone was detected a few times. The rearrangement joins TRBV27 to TRBJ2-2; perhaps TRBD1 as D (6 bases). CDR1 is MNHEY and CDR2 is SMNVEV in the germline V gene (reference sequence). The V end was cut by 6 bases, the J end by 6 bases, with 14 bases between. CDR3 length: 14 residues. The CDR3 protein is CASRTQGNAGELFF. The DNA for the CDR3 is TGTGCCAGCAGGACACAGGGTAATGCCGGGGAGCTGTTTTTT.

The chain combines TRBV15 with TRBJ1-4, with 8 bases that match TRBD1. Trimming at V came to 5 bases and at J to 2 bases, leaving 4 bases not matched to a gene. Germline CDR1 reads LNHNV; CDR2 reads YYDKDF (reference sequence). This CDR3 comprises 15 residues. CDR3 in DNA: TGTGCCACCAGCCCAAGGACAGGGACTAATGAAAAACTGTTTTTT. This gives the protein CATSPRTGTNEKLFF.